This T cell receptor (beta chain) was sequenced in a study of CD8 T cells in ankylosing spondylitis. Overall study findings and caveats: Disease-linked clones reportedly showed significant enrichment in matched ankylosing spondylitis synovial fluid. Disease-linked clones were found to be CD8+ and relatively rare in peripheral blood. A motif in TCR beta, a set of under 10 highly homologous variants, appeared characteristic of ankylosing spondylitis blood. Prior work had noted some motif variants in reactive arthritis blood and synovial fluid.

This clonotype was counted ten times or more. Its antigen remains unknown. MiXCR, run by TCRdb on the 5' RACE reads, gives a single entry per CDR3 protein. The profile covers 300,000 to 350,000 distinct CDR3 sequences, with approximately 10% appearing a single time and 8% to 9.5% taken by the ten largest. Germline CDR1 is SGHTA and CDR2 is FQGNSA. V lost 7 bases and J 7 bases, leaving 24 bases between the germline ends. The CDR3 loop spans 16 amino acids. The chain carries TRBV7-2 and TRBJ2-3; D perhaps matches TRBD1 (8 bases). This clonotype was sampled from a female donor with ankylosing spondylitis or in good health (not recorded which). The sample taken for sequencing was blood, either unsorted or a sorted T cell fraction (not recorded which). CDR3 sequence: CASMLAGGTGGNTQYF. CDR3 DNA: TGTGCCAGCATGCTAGCCGGGGGGACAGGAGGGAATACGCAGTATTTT.